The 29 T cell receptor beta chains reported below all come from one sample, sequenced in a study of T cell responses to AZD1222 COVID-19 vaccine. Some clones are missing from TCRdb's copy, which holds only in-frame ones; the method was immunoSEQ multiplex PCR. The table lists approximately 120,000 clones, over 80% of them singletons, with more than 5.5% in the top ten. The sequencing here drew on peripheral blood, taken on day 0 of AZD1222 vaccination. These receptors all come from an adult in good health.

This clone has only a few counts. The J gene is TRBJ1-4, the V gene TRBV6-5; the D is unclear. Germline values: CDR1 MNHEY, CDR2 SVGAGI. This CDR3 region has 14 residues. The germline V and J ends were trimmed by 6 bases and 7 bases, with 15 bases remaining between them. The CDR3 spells CASSDRWASEKLFF. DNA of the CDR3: TGTGCCAGCAGCGACCGATGGGCAAGTGAAAAACTGTTTTTT.

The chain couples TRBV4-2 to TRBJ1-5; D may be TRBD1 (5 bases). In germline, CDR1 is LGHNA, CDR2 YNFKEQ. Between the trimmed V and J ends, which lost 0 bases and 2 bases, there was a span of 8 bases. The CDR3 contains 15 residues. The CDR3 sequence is CASSQEGTGNQPQHF. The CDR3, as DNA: TGTGCCAGCAGCCAAGAAGGGACGGGCAATCAGCCCCAGCATTTT.

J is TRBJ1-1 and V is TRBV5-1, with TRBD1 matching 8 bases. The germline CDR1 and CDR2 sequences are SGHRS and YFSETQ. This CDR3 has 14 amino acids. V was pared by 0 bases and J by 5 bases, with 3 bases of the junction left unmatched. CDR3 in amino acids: CASSLGQGATEAFF. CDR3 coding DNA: TGCGCCAGCAGCTTGGGGCAGGGGGCAACTGAAGCTTTCTTT.

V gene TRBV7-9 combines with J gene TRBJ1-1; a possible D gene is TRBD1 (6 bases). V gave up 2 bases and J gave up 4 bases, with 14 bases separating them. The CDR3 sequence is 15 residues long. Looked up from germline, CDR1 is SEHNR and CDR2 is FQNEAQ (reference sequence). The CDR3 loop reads CASSLIAGASTEAFF. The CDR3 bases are TGTGCCAGCAGCTTAATCGCAGGGGCGAGCACTGAAGCTTTCTTT.

The CDR3, as DNA: TGTGCCAGCAGTCTCGGGAGGACCGGCTACACCTTC. This sequence encodes CASSLGRTGYTF. The chain carries TRBV12-3 or TRBV12-4 and TRBJ1-2, with no clear D. The CDR3 consists of 12 residues. Trimming pared 5 bases from V and 8 bases from J, leaving 12 bases between.

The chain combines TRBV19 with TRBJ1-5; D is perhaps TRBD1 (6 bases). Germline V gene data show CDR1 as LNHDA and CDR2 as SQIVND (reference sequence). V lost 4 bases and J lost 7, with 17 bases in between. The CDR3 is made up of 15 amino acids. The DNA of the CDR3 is TGTGCCAGTAGTACCAGGGGCAGCCGATACCAGCCCCAGCATTTT. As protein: CASSTRGSRYQPQHF.

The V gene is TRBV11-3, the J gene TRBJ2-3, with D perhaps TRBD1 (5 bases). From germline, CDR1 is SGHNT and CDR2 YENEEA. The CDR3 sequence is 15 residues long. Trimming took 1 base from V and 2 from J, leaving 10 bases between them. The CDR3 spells CASSLGGRITDTQYF. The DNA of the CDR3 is TGTGCCAGCAGCTTAGGGGGCAGAATCACAGATACGCAGTATTTT.

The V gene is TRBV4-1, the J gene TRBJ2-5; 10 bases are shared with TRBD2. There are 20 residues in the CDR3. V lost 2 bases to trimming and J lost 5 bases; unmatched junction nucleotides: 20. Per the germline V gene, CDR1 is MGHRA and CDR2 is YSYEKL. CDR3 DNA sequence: TGCGCCAGCAGCCAAACATGGGGGAGTATAGCGGGAGGCTTACCGGAGACCCAGTACTTC. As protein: CASSQTWGSIAGGLPETQYF.

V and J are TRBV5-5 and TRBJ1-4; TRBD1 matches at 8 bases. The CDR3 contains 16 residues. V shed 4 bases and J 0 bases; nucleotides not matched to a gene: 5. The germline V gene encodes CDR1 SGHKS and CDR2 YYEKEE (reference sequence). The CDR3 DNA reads TGTGCCAGCAGCCCGAGGACAGGGACAACTAATGAAAAACTGTTTTTT. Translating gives CASSPRTGTTNEKLFF.

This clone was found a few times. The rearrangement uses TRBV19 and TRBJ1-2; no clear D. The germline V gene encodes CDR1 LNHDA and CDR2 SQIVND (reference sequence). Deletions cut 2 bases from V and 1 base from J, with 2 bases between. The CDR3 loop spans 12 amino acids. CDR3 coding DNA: TGTGCCAGTAGTATACTTAACTATGGCTACACCTTC. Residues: CASSILNYGYTF.

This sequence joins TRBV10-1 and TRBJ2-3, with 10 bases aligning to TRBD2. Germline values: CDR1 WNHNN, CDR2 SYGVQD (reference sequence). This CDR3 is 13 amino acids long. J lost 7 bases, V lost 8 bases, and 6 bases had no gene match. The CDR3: CASAIAGGHTQYF. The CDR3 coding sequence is TGCGCCAGCGCGATAGCGGGAGGACATACGCAGTATTTT.

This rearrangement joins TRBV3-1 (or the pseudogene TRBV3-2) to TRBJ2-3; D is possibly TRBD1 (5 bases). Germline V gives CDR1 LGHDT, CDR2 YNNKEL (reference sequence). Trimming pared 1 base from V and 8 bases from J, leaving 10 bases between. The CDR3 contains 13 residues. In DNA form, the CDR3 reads TGTGCCAGCAGCCAAGCCTCGCAGGGTACGCAGTATTTT. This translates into CASSQASQGTQYF.

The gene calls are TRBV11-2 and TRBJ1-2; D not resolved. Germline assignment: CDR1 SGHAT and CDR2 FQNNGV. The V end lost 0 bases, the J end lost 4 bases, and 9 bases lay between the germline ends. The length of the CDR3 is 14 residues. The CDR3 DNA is TGTGCCAGCAGCTTAGAGGCGCGTATCTATGGCTACACCTTC. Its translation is CASSLEARIYGYTF.

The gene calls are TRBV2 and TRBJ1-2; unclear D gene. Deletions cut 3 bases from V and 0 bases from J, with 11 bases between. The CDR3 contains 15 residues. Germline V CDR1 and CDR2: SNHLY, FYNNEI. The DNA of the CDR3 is TGTGCCAGCAGTGAGCCAGGAAGAGCTAACTATGGCTACACCTTC. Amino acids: CASSEPGRANYGYTF.

CDR3 amino acids: CASSRTEAQPQHF. The CDR3 region has the DNA TGTGCCAGCTCACGGACAGAGGCTCAGCCCCAGCATTTT. The chain employs TRBV7-9 and TRBJ1-5; TRBD1 is a possible D gene (6 bases). The V end was cut by 8 bases, the J end by 6 bases, with 14 bases between. The germline V gene encodes CDR1 SEHNR and CDR2 FQNEAQ (reference sequence). The CDR3 runs to 13 residues.

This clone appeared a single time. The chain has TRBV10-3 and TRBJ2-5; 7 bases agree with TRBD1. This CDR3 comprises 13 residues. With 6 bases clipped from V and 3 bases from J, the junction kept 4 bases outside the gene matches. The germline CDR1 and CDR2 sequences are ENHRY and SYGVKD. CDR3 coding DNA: TGTGCCATCAGGGGTGGGACAGAAGAGACCCAGTACTTC. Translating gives CAIRGGTEETQYF.

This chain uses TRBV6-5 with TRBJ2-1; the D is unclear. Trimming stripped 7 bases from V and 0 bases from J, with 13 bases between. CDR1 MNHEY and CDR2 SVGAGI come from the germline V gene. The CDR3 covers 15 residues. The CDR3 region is CASIPSSHSYNEQFF. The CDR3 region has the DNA TGTGCCAGCATTCCTTCTAGTCACTCCTACAATGAGCAGTTCTTC.

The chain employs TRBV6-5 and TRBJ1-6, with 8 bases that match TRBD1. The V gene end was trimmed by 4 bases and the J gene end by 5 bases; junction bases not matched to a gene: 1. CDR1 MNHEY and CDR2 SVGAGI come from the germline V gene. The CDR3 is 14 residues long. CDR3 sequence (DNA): TGTGCCAGCAGTTCGGGACAGGATAATTCACCCCTCCACTTT. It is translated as CASSSGQDNSPLHF.

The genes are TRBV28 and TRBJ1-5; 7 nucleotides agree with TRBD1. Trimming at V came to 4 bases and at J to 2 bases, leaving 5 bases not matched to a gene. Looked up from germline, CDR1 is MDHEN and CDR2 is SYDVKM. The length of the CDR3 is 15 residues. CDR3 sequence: CASSYRGGGNQPQHF. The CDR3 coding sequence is TGTGCCAGCAGTTATAGAGGGGGCGGCAATCAGCCCCAGCATTTT.

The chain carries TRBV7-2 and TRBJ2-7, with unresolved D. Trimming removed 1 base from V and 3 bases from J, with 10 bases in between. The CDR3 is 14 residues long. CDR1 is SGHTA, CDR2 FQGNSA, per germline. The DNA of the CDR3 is TGTGCCAGCAGCTTAGATGGCGGATTCTACGAGCAGTACTTC. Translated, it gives CASSLDGGFYEQYF.

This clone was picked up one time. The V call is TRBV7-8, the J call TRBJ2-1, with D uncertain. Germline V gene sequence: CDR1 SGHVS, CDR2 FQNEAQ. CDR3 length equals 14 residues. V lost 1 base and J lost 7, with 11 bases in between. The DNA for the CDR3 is TGTGCCAGCAGCTTAGAAGCAGGTCGGAATGAGCAGTTCTTC. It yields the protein CASSLEAGRNEQFF. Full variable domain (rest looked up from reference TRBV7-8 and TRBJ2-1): GAGVSQSPRYKVAKRGQDVALRCDPISGHVSLFWYQQALGQGPEFLTYFQNEAQLDKSGLPSDRFFAERPEGSVSTLKIQRTQQEDSAVYLCASSLEAGRNEQFFGPGTRLTVL.

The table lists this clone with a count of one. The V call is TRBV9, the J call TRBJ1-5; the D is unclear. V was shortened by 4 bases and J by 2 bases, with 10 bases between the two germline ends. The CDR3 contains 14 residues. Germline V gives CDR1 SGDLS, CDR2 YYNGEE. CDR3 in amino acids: CASSPTDGNQPQHF. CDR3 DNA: TGTGCCAGCAGCCCCACGGACGGCAATCAGCCCCAGCATTTT.

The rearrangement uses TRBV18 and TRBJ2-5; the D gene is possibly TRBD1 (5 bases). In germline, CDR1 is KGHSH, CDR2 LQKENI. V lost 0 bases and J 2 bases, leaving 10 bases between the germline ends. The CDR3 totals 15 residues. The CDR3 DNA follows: TGTGCCAGCTCACCACCGGGGCAGGAACAAGAGACCCAGTACTTC. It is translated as CASSPPGQEQETQYF.

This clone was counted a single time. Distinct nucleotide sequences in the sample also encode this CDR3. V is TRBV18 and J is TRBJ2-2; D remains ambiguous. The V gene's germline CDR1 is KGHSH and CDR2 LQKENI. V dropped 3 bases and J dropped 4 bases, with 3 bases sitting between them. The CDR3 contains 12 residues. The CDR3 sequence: CASSPLTGELFF. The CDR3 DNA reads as TGTGCCAGCTCACCTCTCACCGGGGAGCTGTTTTTT.

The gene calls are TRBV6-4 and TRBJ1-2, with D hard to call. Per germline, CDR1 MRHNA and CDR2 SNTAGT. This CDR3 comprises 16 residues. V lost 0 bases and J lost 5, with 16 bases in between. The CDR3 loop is CASSDSADTTWYGYTF. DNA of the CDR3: TGTGCCAGCAGTGACTCGGCAGACACCACCTGGTATGGCTACACCTTC.

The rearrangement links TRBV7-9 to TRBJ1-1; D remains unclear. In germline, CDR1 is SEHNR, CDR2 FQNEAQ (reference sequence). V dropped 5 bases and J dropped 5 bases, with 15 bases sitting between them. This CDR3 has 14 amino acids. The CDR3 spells CASSPTGPRTEAFF. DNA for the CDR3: TGTGCCAGCAGCCCTACTGGGCCGCGAACTGAAGCTTTCTTT.

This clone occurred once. CDR3 DNA sequence: TGTGCCAGCAGCTTAATGAGCCCGGGACTAGCTTCCCAAAATGAGCAGTTCTTC. Translated, it gives CASSLMSPGLASQNEQFF. V and J are TRBV7-2 and TRBJ2-1, with 9 positions matching TRBD2. The trim removed 2 bases at V and 7 bases at J, leaving 15 bases unmatched. The CDR3 has 18 amino acids. Germline CDR1 SGHTA, CDR2 FQGNSA.

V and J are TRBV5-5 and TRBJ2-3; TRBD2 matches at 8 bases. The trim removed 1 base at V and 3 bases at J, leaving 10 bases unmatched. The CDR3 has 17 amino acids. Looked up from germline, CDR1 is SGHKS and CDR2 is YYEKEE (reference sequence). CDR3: CASSLMMVAGLTDTQYF. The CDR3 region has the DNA TGTGCCAGCAGCTTGATGATGGTAGCGGGACTAACAGATACGCAGTATTTT.

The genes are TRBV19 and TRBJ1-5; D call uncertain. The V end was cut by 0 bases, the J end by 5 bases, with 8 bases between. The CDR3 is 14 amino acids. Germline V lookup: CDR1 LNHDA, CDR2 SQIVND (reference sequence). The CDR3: CASSIDLEYQPQHF. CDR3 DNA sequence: TGTGCCAGTAGTATAGATCTCGAGTATCAGCCCCAGCATTTT.